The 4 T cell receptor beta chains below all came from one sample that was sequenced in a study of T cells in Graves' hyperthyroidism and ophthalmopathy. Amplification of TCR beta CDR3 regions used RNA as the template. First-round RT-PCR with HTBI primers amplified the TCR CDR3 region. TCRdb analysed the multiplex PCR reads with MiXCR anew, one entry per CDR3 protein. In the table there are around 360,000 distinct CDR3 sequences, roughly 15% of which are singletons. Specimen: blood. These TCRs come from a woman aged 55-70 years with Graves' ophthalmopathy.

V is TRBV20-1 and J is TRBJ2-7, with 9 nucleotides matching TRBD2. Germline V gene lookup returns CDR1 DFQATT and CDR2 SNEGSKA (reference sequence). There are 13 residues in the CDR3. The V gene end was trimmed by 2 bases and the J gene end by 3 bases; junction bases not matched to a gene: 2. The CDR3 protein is CSARLAGLYEQYF. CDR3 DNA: TGCAGTGCTAGACTAGCGGGACTCTACGAGCAGTACTTC.

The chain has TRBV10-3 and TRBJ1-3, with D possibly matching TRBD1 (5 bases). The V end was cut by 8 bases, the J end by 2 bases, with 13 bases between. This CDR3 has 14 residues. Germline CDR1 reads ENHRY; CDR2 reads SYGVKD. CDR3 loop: CAIGTLGTGNTIYF. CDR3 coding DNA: TGTGCCATCGGGACGCTGGGCACTGGAAACACCATATATTTT.

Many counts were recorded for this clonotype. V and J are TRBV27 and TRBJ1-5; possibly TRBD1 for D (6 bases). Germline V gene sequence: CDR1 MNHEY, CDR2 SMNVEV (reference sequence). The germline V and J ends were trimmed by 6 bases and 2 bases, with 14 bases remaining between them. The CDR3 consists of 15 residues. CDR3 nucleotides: TGTGCCAGCAGCCGGGACATTGGGGGCAATCAGCCCCAGCATTTT. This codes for CASSRDIGGNQPQHF.

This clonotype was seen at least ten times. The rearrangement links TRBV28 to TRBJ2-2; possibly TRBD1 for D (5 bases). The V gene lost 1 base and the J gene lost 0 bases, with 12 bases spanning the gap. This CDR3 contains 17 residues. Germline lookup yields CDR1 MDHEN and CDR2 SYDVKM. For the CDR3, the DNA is TGTGCCAGCAGTTTATCGGAGACAGCGACGAACACCGGGGAGCTGTTTTTT. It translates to CASSLSETATNTGELFF.